These 27 T cell receptor beta chains originate from one sample sequenced in a study of T-cell reconstitution after alpha-beta-depleted transplantation in children. Unique molecular identifiers were incorporated during preparation of the TCRbeta library. Via MiXCR, TCRdb re-called the PCR reads, giving one row per CDR3 protein. The data contain hundreds of thousands of distinct CDR3 sequences, approximately 17% of them singletons. This specimen was PBMCs from the stem cell graft donor, taken from the stem cell graft. The receptors derive from a human donor who donated a stem cell graft to a child with acute myeloid leukemia.

Concerning this clonotype: A much larger clone is a single base away; this may be a read error. The gene calls are TRBV12-3 or TRBV12-4 and TRBJ2-5; D is uncertain. The CDR3 loop spans 15 amino acids. CDR3 in DNA: TGTGCCAGCAGTTTTTCGGCATCCTACCAAGAGACCCGGTACTTC. It encodes CASSFSASYQETRYF.

This clonotype was detected ten times or more. J is TRBJ1-1 and V is TRBV20-1; the D is unclear. CDR3 length: 12 amino acids. The germline CDR1 and CDR2 sequences are DFQATT and SNEGSKA (reference sequence). The ends were cut back, 6 bases at V and 3 bases at J, with 11 bases in the middle. CDR3 sequence (DNA): TGCAGTGCCCCCCGGGGAGACACTGAAGCTTTCTTT. Translated, it gives CSAPRGDTEAFF.

J is TRBJ1-3 and V is TRBV13; D is possibly TRBD1 (5 bases). This CDR3 has 16 amino acids. The V end lost 5 bases, the J end lost 4 bases, and 18 bases lay between the germline ends. In germline, CDR1 is PRHDT, CDR2 FYEKMQ (reference sequence). The CDR3 sequence is CASSAPQDSLGNTIYF. The CDR3 bases are TGTGCCAGCAGCGCACCACAGGATTCGTTAGGAAACACCATATATTTT.

This clonotype was counted only a few times. J is TRBJ1-2 and V is TRBV18; TRBD1 agrees at 9 bases. CDR1 is KGHSH, CDR2 LQKENI, per germline. This CDR3 is 14 amino acids long. J gave up 8 bases and V 3 bases, and 7 bases lay outside the gene matches. CDR3 coding DNA: TGTGCCAGCTCACCTCCTGGGGACAGGGACGGCTACACCTTC. Translated: CASSPPGDRDGYTF.

The V call is TRBV27, the J call TRBJ2-4, with 11 bases matching TRBD2. Germline CDR1 and CDR2: MNHEY and SMNVEV (reference sequence). The CDR3 contains 14 residues. Trimming at V came to 3 bases and at J to 10 bases, leaving 5 bases not matched to a gene. CDR3 in amino acids: CASSFTSGGGIQYF. CDR3 sequence (DNA): TGTGCCAGCAGTTTCACTAGCGGGGGCGGTATTCAGTACTTC.

The chain uses TRBV30 and TRBJ1-1; D is undetermined. The germline V and J ends were trimmed by 0 bases and 7 bases, with 9 bases remaining between them. The CDR3 runs to 12 residues. Germline lookup yields CDR1 GTSNPN and CDR2 SVGIG (reference sequence). CDR3 sequence reads: CAWSVLGGEAFF. The CDR3 nucleotides are TGTGCCTGGAGTGTACTAGGAGGTGAAGCTTTCTTT.

This clonotype was observed a few times. The chain has TRBV6-1 and TRBJ2-1, with TRBD1 matching 10 bases. The CDR3 loop spans 18 amino acids. V lost 4 bases to trimming and J lost 4 bases; unmatched junction nucleotides: 13. In germline, CDR1 is MNHNS, CDR2 SASEGT. CDR3 nucleotide sequence: TGTGCCAGCAGTGGGGACAGGGGCTACCCTAGATGGTACAATGAGCAGTTCTTC. Translation: CASSGDRGYPRWYNEQFF.

This clonotype was observed a few times. The CDR3 sequence: CASSFRHPGANVLTF. CDR3 sequence (DNA): TGTGCCAGCAGTTTTCGACATCCTGGGGCCAACGTCCTGACTTTC. The V call is TRBV27, the J call TRBJ2-6; D unresolved. The germline V gene encodes CDR1 MNHEY and CDR2 SMNVEV (reference sequence). CDR3 length: 15 amino acids. The V end was cut by 3 bases, the J end by 2 bases, with 8 bases between.

This clonotype has more than one count but fewer than ten. This sequence joins TRBV7-9 and TRBJ2-1, with TRBD1 matching over 9 bases. V lost 1 base and J lost 8; bases outside the gene matches: 6. CDR3 size: 15 residues. CDR1 SEHNR and CDR2 FQNEAQ come from the germline V gene (reference sequence). The CDR3 DNA is TGTGCCAGCAGCTTAGAACAGGGGGCCCTCGATGAGCAGTTCTTC. As protein: CASSLEQGALDEQFF.

This clonotype has only a few counts. The gene calls are TRBV7-9 and TRBJ2-1, with D unclear. V was shortened by 5 bases and J by 8 bases, with 10 bases between the two germline ends. CDR3 size: 12 residues. Looked up from germline, CDR1 is SEHNR and CDR2 is FQNEAQ (reference sequence). CDR3 DNA sequence: TGTGCCAGCAGCACCACCGGTTATGAGCAGTTCTTC. Translated: CASSTTGYEQFF.

This clonotype was seen at least ten times. The chain recombines TRBV6-2 or TRBV6-3 with TRBJ2-7, with TRBD2 matching over 7 bases. Germline loops: CDR1 MNHEY, CDR2 SVGEGT. V shed 6 bases, J shed 0 bases, and the junction held 5 bases outside the gene matches. The CDR3 covers 14 residues. The CDR3 DNA reads as TGTGCCAGCAGAGGGACGGGGGGCTCCTACGAGCAGTACTTC. It yields the protein CASRGTGGSYEQYF.

This clonotype was detected many times. The gene calls are TRBV5-1 and TRBJ1-1; 7 positions match TRBD1. V trimming: 3 bases; J trimming: 3 bases; junction bases outside the gene matches: 5. CDR1 is SGHRS and CDR2 is YFSETQ in the germline V gene. The CDR3 spans 14 residues. The CDR3 DNA reads TGCGCCAGCAGCTGGAATCAGGGGGACACTGAAGCTTTCTTT. Residues: CASSWNQGDTEAFF. The full variable domain, completed using reference TRBV5-1 and TRBJ1-1, is KAGVTQTPRYLIKTRGQQVTLSCSPISGHRSVSWYQQTPGQGLQFLFEYFSETQRNKGNFPGRFSGRQFSNSRSEMNVSTLELGDSALYLCASSWNQGDTEAFFGQGTRLTVV.

This clonotype was detected ten times or more. The chain joins TRBV20-1 to TRBJ2-1, with 9 bases matching TRBD2. The trim removed 2 bases at V and 8 bases at J, leaving 10 bases unmatched. Germline values: CDR1 DFQATT, CDR2 SNEGSKA (reference sequence). The CDR3 is 15 residues long. CDR3: CSARLLAGGLDEQFF. The CDR3 DNA follows: TGCAGTGCTAGACTCCTCGCGGGGGGGCTCGATGAGCAGTTCTTC.

This chain uses TRBV20-1 with TRBJ2-1; 8 bases are a match to TRBD1. The CDR3 consists of 15 residues. Looked up from germline, CDR1 is DFQATT and CDR2 is SNEGSKA (reference sequence). V was pared by 3 bases and J by 4 bases, with 8 bases of the junction left unmatched. Here the CDR3 DNA reads TGCAGTGCTAGGCTCAGGGGGCGAGGGTACAATGAGCAGTTCTTC. Translated: CSARLRGRGYNEQFF.

Notes on this clonotype: Relative to the germline gene, one junction end is altered; a read error may explain this. The chain joins TRBV20-1 to TRBJ2-7, with 8 bases lining up with TRBD2. Germline CDR1 is DFQATT and CDR2 is SNEGSKA (reference sequence). The CDR3 totals 16 residues. The CDR3 DNA reads as TGCTGTGCTGTTACCACCCGACTAGCGTCTTCTTACGAGCAGTACTTC. Its protein product is CCAVTTRLASSYEQYF.

A few counts support this clonotype. The chain uses TRBV20-1 and TRBJ2-1; 8 bases align to TRBD1. V was clipped by 1 base and J by 0 bases; unmatched bases: 5. The CDR3 contains 16 residues. Germline-derived CDR1 and CDR2 are DFQATT and SNEGSKA (reference sequence). CDR3 region: CSARALTGGSYNEQFF. The CDR3 region has the DNA TGCAGTGCTAGAGCCCTTACAGGGGGCTCCTACAATGAGCAGTTCTTC.

This clonotype was counted a few times. The gene calls are TRBV13 and TRBJ1-2, with D possibly TRBD1 on 5 matching bases. The CDR3 extends over 15 amino acids. Deletions cut 5 bases from V and 4 bases from J, with 17 bases between. Germline V gene lookup returns CDR1 PRHDT and CDR2 FYEKMQ (reference sequence). The CDR3 protein is CASSPLPQGGYGYTF. The CDR3 coding sequence is TGTGCCAGCAGCCCCCTCCCTCAGGGAGGCTATGGCTACACCTTC.

On this clonotype: A much larger clone is a single base away; this may be a read error. This chain connects TRBV20-1 to TRBJ2-4; D tentatively fits TRBD1 or TRBD2 (5 bases each). This CDR3 spans 15 amino acids. Germline loops: CDR1 DFQATT, CDR2 SNEGSKA (reference sequence). In nucleotides, the CDR3 is TGCAGTGCTCCTGCGCGACAGCTAGCCAAAAACATTCACTACTTC. Translated, it gives CSAPARQLAKNIHYF.

This clonotype was counted a few times. The V call is TRBV5-1, the J call TRBJ2-5, with 7 positions matching TRBD2. With V trimmed by 2 bases and J by 3 bases, 4 bases remained unmatched. CDR3 length equals 14 residues. CDR1 and CDR2 (germline): SGHRS, YFSETQ. The CDR3 region is CASSFRAGEETQYF. The CDR3 coding sequence is TGCGCCAGCAGCTTCAGGGCGGGGGAAGAGACCCAGTACTTC.

This clonotype appeared many times. The gene calls are TRBV20-1 and TRBJ1-5; 8 bases map to TRBD1. This CDR3 is 17 amino acids long. Per germline, CDR1 DFQATT and CDR2 SNEGSKA (reference sequence). Germline trimming cut 1 base from V and 2 bases from J; bases unmatched to any gene: 10. The CDR3 nucleotides read TGCAGTGCTAGAGCCTTGACAGGGGACAAGGGCAATCAGCCCCAGCATTTT. Its translation: CSARALTGDKGNQPQHF.

Ten or more counts support this clonotype. This sequence joins TRBV4-1 and TRBJ2-7, with no clear D. Germline V gene lookup returns CDR1 MGHRA and CDR2 YSYEKL. The length of the CDR3 is 13 residues. The V end lost 4 bases, the J end lost 4 bases, and 11 bases lay between the germline ends. CDR3 bases: TGCGCCAGCAGCCCTAAGGGCGGTTACGAGCAGTACTTC. This codes for CASSPKGGYEQYF.

The table lists this clonotype with a few counts. The J gene is TRBJ2-5, the V gene TRBV12-3 or TRBV12-4; 7 bases fit TRBD2. Losses at the gene ends were 5 bases for V and 8 bases for J; bases not matched to a gene: 8. The length of the CDR3 is 13 residues. The CDR3 reads CASSPGLDHTQYF. DNA for the CDR3: TGTGCCAGCAGTCCTGGACTAGACCACACCCAGTACTTC.

The CDR3 region is CASSSRDYSYEQYF. CDR3 nucleotide sequence: TGTGCCAGTAGTTCCCGGGACTACTCCTACGAGCAGTACTTC. The chain has TRBV19 and TRBJ2-7, with TRBD2 identical over 7 bases. Germline values: CDR1 LNHDA, CDR2 SQIVND (reference sequence). The CDR3 sequence is 14 residues long. The V and J ends lost 5 bases and 0 bases, in that order; junction bases with no gene match: 4.

The CDR3 region has the DNA TGCAGTGCCCCCCCGGGACAGACCTATGGCTACACCTTC. Protein product: CSAPPGQTYGYTF. The chain uses TRBV20-1 and TRBJ1-2; 7 bases are shared with TRBD1. V was clipped by 6 bases and J by 4 bases; unmatched bases: 8. This CDR3 is 13 amino acids long. From germline, CDR1 is DFQATT and CDR2 SNEGSKA (reference sequence).

There are many counts of this clonotype. The V call is TRBV20-1, the J call TRBJ1-1; weak D call: TRBD1 (5 bases). This CDR3 spans 12 amino acids. Trimming removed 3 bases from V and 5 bases from J, with 10 bases in between. CDR1 DFQATT and CDR2 SNEGSKA come from the germline V gene (reference sequence). As DNA, the CDR3 is TGCAGTGCTAGTTTCGGGGGAACTGAAGCTTTCTTT. Translation gives CSASFGGTEAFF.

The table lists this clonotype with a few counts. The V call is TRBV4-3, the J call TRBJ1-1; D remains unclear. The CDR3 sequence is 15 residues long. Germline CDR1 reads LGHNA; CDR2 reads YSLEER. V was shortened by 0 bases and J by 0 bases, with 8 bases between the two germline ends. DNA for the CDR3: TGCGCCAGCAGCCAAGAAGGAAATGTGAACACTGAAGCTTTCTTT. Its translation is CASSQEGNVNTEAFF.

This clonotype was detected many times. The CDR3 coding sequence is TGTGCCACCAGCAGAGGGACCACTGCCGATACGCAGTATTTT. Translation: CATSRGTTADTQYF. This chain uses TRBV15 with TRBJ2-3; D call uncertain. The V end lost 1 base, the J end lost 6 bases, and 11 bases lay between the germline ends. The CDR3 consists of 14 residues. In germline, CDR1 is LNHNV, CDR2 YYDKDF (reference sequence). Based on the CDR3 plus reference TRBV15 and TRBJ2-3, the full variable domain is DAMVIQNPRYQVTQFGKPVTLSCSQTLNHNVMYWYQQKSSQAPKLLFHYYDKDFNNEADTPDNFQSRRPNTSFCFLDIRSPGLGDTAMYLCATSRGTTADTQYFGPGTRLTVL.